A selection of T cell receptor beta chains follows, all from one sample in a study of cytomegalovirus exposure and HLA in healthy donors. The repertoire was sequenced with immunoSEQ multiplex PCR; TCRdb's copy has only in-frame clones and lacks some. The data hold 45,000 to 60,000 clones, with roughly 72% observed a single time. What was sequenced was PBMCs. The receptors stem from a woman aged 45-59 years in good health and CMV-seronegative. The CDR3 runs from the conserved cysteine through the conserved F or W. A D gene is named only where the DNA matches it firmly. Rows give clone size only sometimes, using once, few, many, or a class for an expanded clone.

J gene,D gene,clone size,V gene,CDR3 protein,CDR3 DNA
TRBJ1-2,-,few,TRBV30,CAWSAFQGLGYTF,TGTGCCTGGAGCGCGTTCCAGGGTTTAGGCTACACCTTC
TRBJ1-5,-,-,TRBV28,CASSSGFHQPQHF,TGTGCCAGCAGCTCAGGGTTTCATCAGCCCCAGCATTTT
TRBJ2-6,-,-,TRBV6-5,CASSQISGANVLTF,TGTGCCAGCAGTCAGATCTCTGGGGCCAACGTCCTGACTTTC
TRBJ2-7,-,-,TRBV11-1,CASSPFFDRSEQYF,TGTGCCAGCAGCCCGTTTTTCGACAGGTCCGAGCAGTACTTC
TRBJ1-1,TRBD1,-,TRBV30,CAWSVPLDRGETEAFF,TGTGCCTGGAGTGTGCCATTAGACAGGGGAGAAACTGAAGCTTTCTTT
TRBJ2-1,TRBD2,-,TRBV28,CASRPTSGGAGQFF,TGTGCCAGCAGGCCGACTAGCGGGGGGGCAGGACAGTTCTTC
TRBJ1-6,TRBD1,-,TRBV14,CASSRGQGENSPLHF,TGTGCCAGCAGCAGGGGGCAGGGGGAAAATTCACCCCTCCACTTT
TRBJ2-7,-,-,TRBV29-1,CSVGEDEQYF,TGCAGCGTTGGGGAGGACGAGCAGTACTTC
TRBJ1-6,-,-,TRBV30,CAWSPSSYNSPLHF,TGTGCCTGGAGTCCGAGCTCCTATAATTCACCCCTCCACTTT
TRBJ1-1,-,-,TRBV9,CASSVRSDTEAFF,TGTGCCAGCAGCGTAAGGAGCGACACTGAAGCTTTCTTT
TRBJ1-6,TRBD1,-,TRBV19,CASSLTGSSPLHF,TGTGCCAGTAGCCTGACAGGGAGTTCACCCCTCCACTTT
TRBJ1-1,-,-,TRBV7-2,CASSLNSFTEAFF,TGTGCCAGCAGCTTAAACAGCTTCACTGAAGCTTTCTTT
TRBJ2-1,-,-,TRBV6-4,CASSDSGAVGEQFF,TGTGCCAGCAGTGACTCTGGGGCGGTGGGTGAGCAGTTCTTC
TRBJ1-6,-,-,TRBV5-1,CASRQDDSPLHF,TGCGCCAGCCGACAGGACGATTCACCCCTCCACTTT
TRBJ1-3,-,-,TRBV28,CASSVGNTIYF,TGTGCCAGCAGTGTAGGAAACACCATATATTTT
TRBJ1-5,-,-,TRBV6-5,CATTPRGSGDQPQHF,TGTGCCACCACCCCGAGAGGGTCAGGGGATCAGCCCCAGCATTTT
TRBJ2-7,-,-,TRBV18,CASSPGSQGYEQYF,TGTGCCAGCTCACCAGGAAGCCAGGGCTACGAGCAGTACTTC
TRBJ2-7,TRBD1,-,TRBV5-1,CASRQVTGSYEQYF,TGCGCCAGCAGACAGGTGACAGGGTCCTACGAGCAGTACTTC
TRBJ2-3,TRBD1,-,TRBV2,CASLGGTASTDTQYF,TGTGCCTCGCTAGGTGGGACAGCTAGCACAGATACGCAGTATTTT
TRBJ1-1,-,few,TRBV7-3,CASSETGNTEAFF,TGTGCCAGCAGTGAAACAGGGAACACTGAAGCTTTCTTT
TRBJ1-2,-,-,TRBV28,CASSGSYGYTF,TGTGCCAGCAGTGGTAGCTATGGCTACACCTTC
TRBJ1-1,-,once,TRBV5-1,CASSVGSGGEAFF,TGCGCCAGCTCCGTGGGGTCGGGGGGCGAAGCTTTCTTT
TRBJ2-5,TRBD1,-,TRBV10-1,CASKTGVLSKVWETQYF,TGCGCCAGCAAGACAGGGGTCTTGTCAAAAGTTTGGGAGACCCAGTACTTC
TRBJ1-2,-,-,TRBV9,CASSVSEQFYGYTF,TGTGCCAGCAGCGTATCCGAGCAATTCTATGGCTACACCTTC
TRBJ2-1,TRBD1,-,TRBV29-1,CSVEGTGVRNEQFF,TGCAGCGTTGAAGGGACAGGGGTTCGCAATGAGCAGTTCTTC
TRBJ2-1,-,-,TRBV14,CASSQWLASYNEQFF,TGTGCCAGCAGCCAATGGCTAGCATCCTACAATGAGCAGTTCTTC
TRBJ1-1,TRBD1,-,TRBV28,CASNHRGYTEAFF,TGTGCCAGCAACCACAGGGGGTACACTGAAGCTTTCTTT
TRBJ2-7,-,few,TRBV27,CASSSGRDWDSDEQYF,TGTGCCAGCAGTTCGGGCCGGGACTGGGACAGTGACGAGCAGTACTTC
TRBJ1-3,TRBD1,-,TRBV5-6,CASSFDRAPSGNTIYF,TGTGCCAGCAGTTTCGACAGGGCCCCTTCTGGAAACACCATATATTTT
TRBJ2-3,-,-,TRBV28,CASQRGGSPDTQYF,TGTGCCAGTCAGAGAGGGGGAAGCCCAGATACGCAGTATTTT
TRBJ2-5,-,-,TRBV5-1,CASSSGWQETQYF,TGCGCCAGCAGTTCGGGGTGGCAAGAGACCCAGTACTTC
TRBJ1-1,TRBD1,few,TRBV29-1,CSVGTDMNTEAFF,TGCAGCGTGGGGACAGACATGAACACTGAAGCTTTCTTT
TRBJ2-3,TRBD2,-,TRBV29-1,CSVATSGSQTDTQYF,TGCAGCGTTGCAACTAGCGGGAGTCAAACAGATACGCAGTATTTT
TRBJ2-5,TRBD2,-,TRBV5-4,CASSLGLAGLETQYF,TGTGCCAGCAGCTTGGGACTAGCGGGGTTAGAGACCCAGTACTTC
TRBJ1-5,TRBD1,-,TRBV7-2,CASSQTGDQPQHF,TGTGCCAGCAGCCAGACAGGGGATCAGCCCCAGCATTTT
TRBJ1-3,TRBD1,-,TRBV11-2,CASSLEADRGLGNTIYF,TGTGCCAGCAGCTTAGAGGCCGACAGGGGGCTCGGAAACACCATATATTTT
TRBJ1-2,-,-,TRBV11-2,CASSQIDSYGYTF,TGTGCCAGCAGCCAAATAGACAGCTATGGCTACACCTTC
TRBJ1-5,-,few,TRBV6-1,CASGGQNNQPQHF,TGTGCCAGCGGCGGACAGAACAATCAGCCCCAGCATTTT
TRBJ1-6,-,-,TRBV28,CASSFGGADSPLHF,TGTGCCAGCAGTTTTGGGGGGGCTGATTCACCCCTCCACTTT
TRBJ1-2,-,-,TRBV6-5,CASRLSRGYGYTF,TGTGCCAGCAGACTATCAAGGGGGTATGGCTACACCTTC
TRBJ2-5,-,few,TRBV7-2,CASSLLAGGQETQYF,TGTGCCAGCAGCCTCCTCGCCGGGGGACAAGAGACCCAGTACTTC
TRBJ1-5,-,few,TRBV4-2,CASSHHQGLNSNQPQHF,TGTGCCAGCAGCCATCACCAGGGGCTTAATAGCAATCAGCCCCAGCATTTT
TRBJ1-1,-,-,TRBV15,CATRRDRNTEAFF,TGTGCCACCAGACGGGATAGGAACACTGAAGCTTTCTTT
TRBJ1-2,TRBD1,-,TRBV27,CASTRTGEANYGYTF,TGTGCCAGCACCCGGACAGGAGAAGCTAACTATGGCTACACCTTC
TRBJ1-1,-,-,TRBV5-1,CASSRNFDTEAFF,TGCGCCAGCAGCCGAAACTTTGACACTGAAGCTTTCTTT
TRBJ2-5,-,-,TRBV13,CASSLGRVPNRQETQYF,TGTGCCAGCAGCTTAGGACGTGTACCCAACCGGCAAGAGACCCAGTACTTC
TRBJ2-7,-,-,TRBV6-1,CASSVRRLGASEQYF,TGTGCCAGCAGTGTAAGGAGACTAGGGGCAAGCGAGCAGTACTTC
TRBJ2-7,-,once,TRBV6-6,CASSYFSGTYEQYF,TGTGCCAGCAGTTACTTTAGCGGAACCTACGAGCAGTACTTC
TRBJ1-2,-,-,TRBV14,CASSQEAPLTDYGYTF,TGTGCCAGCAGCCAAGAGGCCCCCTTAACAGACTATGGCTACACCTTC
TRBJ2-7,-,-,TRBV2,CATGAGALSYEQYF,TGTGCCACCGGGGCAGGGGCACTCTCCTACGAGCAGTACTTC
TRBJ1-5,-,once,TRBV5-1,CASSPGGGNQPQHF,TGCGCCAGCAGTCCGGGAGGGGGGAATCAGCCCCAGCATTTT
TRBJ1-2,TRBD1,-,TRBV6-5,CASSYSGQGLYGYTF,TGTGCCAGCAGTTACTCGGGACAGGGCCTCTATGGCTACACCTTC
TRBJ2-5,-,-,TRBV7-9,CAGSTWTVETQYF,TGTGCCGGCAGCACCTGGACAGTGGAGACCCAGTACTTC
TRBJ1-5,TRBD1,-,TRBV7-2,CASSFPSGTGGARQPQHF,TGTGCCAGCAGCTTCCCCTCCGGGACAGGGGGCGCAAGGCAGCCCCAGCATTTT
TRBJ1-5,TRBD1,-,TRBV7-2,CASSDRVGQPQHF,TGTGCCAGCAGTGACAGGGTAGGTCAGCCCCAGCATTTT
TRBJ2-3,TRBD2,-,TRBV9,CASSPWGGDTQYF,TGTGCCAGCAGCCCTTGGGGGGGAGATACGCAGTATTTT
TRBJ2-7,TRBD1,few,TRBV28,CASSLSTGGSYEQYF,TGTGCCAGCAGTTTATCGACAGGGGGGTCCTACGAGCAGTACTTC
TRBJ2-2,TRBD2,-,TRBV10-3,CAIGSLAPNTGELFF,TGTGCCATCGGCTCACTAGCGCCGAACACCGGGGAGCTGTTTTTT